This record covers a single T cell receptor beta chain. Assay used: immunoSEQ multiplex PCR; TCRdb lists only in-frame clones, some missing. The sample shows 1.5 million to 1.9 million clones, approximately 98% of them seen only once. This sample is part of a study of shared clonotypes between healthy human individuals. Germline V lookup: CDR1 SGDLS, CDR2 YYNGEE. V lost 0 bases and J lost 7, with 15 bases in between. CDR3 length: 15 amino acids. The sequence was collected from a man in his thirties or forties in good health. V and J are TRBV9 and TRBJ2-3, with a weak D call TRBD2 (6 bases). Material: naive CD4+ T cells sorted from blood. As to subset: CD45RA+ positively selected. The CDR3 DNA is TGTGCCAGCAGCGTAGGGGGGGACCCGGCGAATACGCAGTATTTT. This codes for CASSVGGDPANTQYF.